This record covers a single T cell receptor beta chain. Its matching antigen is unknown. A single record per CDR3 protein comes from TCRdb applying MiXCR to the 5' RACE reads. The sample includes some 350,000 distinct CDR3 sequences, 8.7% of them seen just once. The data stem from a study of T cells after yellow fever vaccination. The CDR3 consists of 16 residues. Trimming cost V 4 bases and J 0 bases, with 14 bases left between them. The V gene's germline CDR1 is SGHRS and CDR2 YFSETQ. The study's findings and limits: Subsequent booster samples again held most clones from primary vaccination (nearly 98% CD4, nearly 90% CD8).

The sample consisted of PBMCs, taken on the day of the first yellow fever vaccination. The chain has TRBV5-1 and TRBJ2-4; maybe TRBD1 (6 bases). This clonotype was sampled from a man between 18 and 29 years old who received the YFV17D yellow fever vaccine. CDR3 in amino acids: CASSLGDNVAKNIQYF. DNA for the CDR3: TGCGCCAGCAGCCTGGGGGACAACGTAGCCAAAAACATTCAGTACTTC.